The following is a T cell receptor (beta chain) sequence with its context. It lacks a known antigen. One base away there is no much larger clone; base qualities are not given. This entry belongs to a study of cytotoxic CD8 clonotypes in ibrutinib-treated CLL (dated by TCRdb to 2020 to 2023). For context, the study as a whole: The cohort had 11 to 12 relapsed/refractory and approximately 15 treatment-naive patients; approximately 17 were IGHV unmutated. Responses were partial in roughly 25 patients and complete in 2; after median approximately 69 months follow-up, some 15 stayed in remission and about twelve progressed. Response samples were obtained after a median of 12 months of treatment, with a range of roughly 6 to 40 months. Samples averaged roughly 280,000 productive templates and approximately 100,000 productive rearrangements. Of the roughly 86 people in the trial, about 25 had longitudinal samples available. Cryopreserved peripheral blood mononuclear cells were collected at three points: before therapy, at response, and at either sustained remission or disease progression.

A MiSeq instrument was used for deep resolution sequencing, which targeted depths ranging from 1 in 1 million up to 1 in 200,000 T cells, with coverage averaging 10x for each clonotype. The immunoSEQ hsTCRB Kit was used to generate the TCR beta libraries. Concerning the study's data processing: The data were analyzed with ImmunoSEQ Analyzer and ImmunoSEQ Data Assistant, and V, D and J gene assignments followed IMGT definitions. Clonality, which ranges from 0 to 1, was calculated as one minus the normalized Shannon entropy of productive rearrangement frequencies. Public clonotype analysis was restricted to overrepresented clonotypes comprising at least 0.05% of each patient's repertoire. Some 13 age-matched healthy donor repertoires from immuneACCESS served as clonality controls. Sourced from immuneACCESS, this table was stored by TCRdb with only in-frame sequences that have V and J called. A share of the clones is absent; for the studies checked, an unresolved V gene accounts for under half, and the remainder has no known explanation. Clone size and the V and J calls come from that table; the DNA yielded D and trimming. The sample table contains approximately 330,000 clones; only one count was recorded for about 80% of them. Of the sample, over 6.5% falls within the top ten clones.

Deletion took 1 base off V and 4 bases off J, with a span of 4 bases between the germline ends. Sequences LNHDA (CDR1) and SQIVND (CDR2) are obtained from the germline V gene (reference sequence). The CDR3 runs 12 residues from the cysteine to the phenylalanine. The only DNA kept is the CDR3, 36 bases in frame from the first base. Roughly 2 micrograms of genomic DNA were extracted from cryopreserved PBMCs for TCR beta library preparation. Longitudinal blood samples from CLL patients on ibrutinib monotherapy underwent high-throughput TCR beta sequencing. The patients took part in an open-label, single-center phase 2 trial of ibrutinib monotherapy. Broader findings and caveats from the paper: Public clonotypes were rare and either shrank or stayed stable during treatment, and the rise in clonality at ibrutinib response reflected expansion of private clonotypes. Baseline clonality exceeded that of age-matched healthy donors and correlated strongly with circulating CD8+ T-cell counts. Clonality increased at ibrutinib response, stayed stable in sustained remission, and fell back toward baseline at progression. Sampling times were not matched between sustained-remission and progressing patients, and lymph node repertoires were not studied.

The receptor comes from a human donor with chronic lymphocytic leukemia. This sequence uses TRBV19 and TRBJ2-5; confidence is insufficient to name the D gene. The source was PBMCs, collected before ibrutinib treatment. The CDR3 sequence is CASSIGSETQYF. The nucleotides read TGTGCCAGTAGTATAGGATCAGAGACCCAGTACTTC.